This T cell receptor beta chain was found in a study of early T cells in non-severe SARS-CoV-2 infection. Attached unique molecular identifiers marked individual cDNA molecules. TCRdb re-analysed the 5' RACE reads in MiXCR, keeping a single row per CDR3 protein. The sample lists about 86,000 distinct CDR3 sequences, approximately 14% occurring once. Only a few counts were recorded for this clonotype. CDR1 is SEHNR and CDR2 is FQNEAQ in the germline V gene (reference sequence). The germline V and J ends were trimmed by 6 bases and 2 bases, with 20 bases remaining between them. CDR3 length: 17 residues.

The source is an adult who was a healthcare worker with PCR-confirmed SARS-CoV-2 infection or an uninfected control (not recorded which). The chain combines TRBV7-9 with TRBJ1-5; D is perhaps TRBD1 (6 bases). Sequenced input: whole blood. CDR3 nucleotide sequence: TGTGCCAGCAGTCCGGAGACAACAGGGATCGGCAATCAGCCCCAGCATTTT. Translation gives CASSPETTGIGNQPQHF.